These 21 T cell receptor beta chains originate from one sample sequenced in a study of cytomegalovirus exposure and HLA in healthy donors. Only in-frame clones appear in the TCRdb table, and some are missing; sequencing was by immunoSEQ multiplex PCR. The sample holds 250,000 to 400,000 clones, roughly 90% seen once. The sequenced sample consisted of PBMCs. The receptors derive from a man aged 30-40 years in good health and CMV-seronegative.

The genes are TRBV2 and TRBJ2-1; tentative D call: TRBD2 (5 bases). Germline V gene sequence: CDR1 SNHLY, CDR2 FYNNEI. This CDR3 is built from 12 residues. V dropped 10 bases and J dropped 2 bases, with 9 bases sitting between them. CDR3 sequence reads: CATGEPYNEQFF. The CDR3 region has the DNA TGTGCCACCGGGGAACCCTACAATGAGCAGTTCTTC.

This chain joins TRBV27 and TRBJ1-2, with 7 nucleotides matching TRBD1. V shed 6 bases, J shed 4 bases, and the junction held 2 bases outside the gene matches. Germline CDR1 and CDR2: MNHEY and SMNVEV (reference sequence). This CDR3 is built from 12 residues. The CDR3, as DNA: TGTGCCAGCAGGCAGGGGGGCTATGGCTACACCTTC. Amino acid sequence: CASRQGGYGYTF.

V gene TRBV28 combines with J gene TRBJ2-3; 13 bases are a match to TRBD2. This CDR3 contains 16 residues. The V and J ends lost 5 bases and 3 bases, in that order; junction bases with no gene match: 5. CDR1 is MDHEN and CDR2 is SYDVKM in the germline V gene. CDR3 nucleotides: TGTGCCAGCAGTCTAGGACTAGCGGGGGATACAGATACGCAGTATTTT. Amino acids: CASSLGLAGDTDTQYF.

The gene calls are TRBV4-3 and TRBJ2-7; TRBD2 matches 8 bases. CDR1 and CDR2 from the germline V gene are LGHNA and YSLEER. This CDR3 comprises 15 residues. The J segment lost 0 bases and the V segment lost 2 bases, leaving 3 bases of the junction unmatched. This CDR3 reads CASSQLAGLSYEQYF. The CDR3 nucleotides read TGCGCCAGCAGCCAATTAGCGGGGCTCTCCTACGAGCAGTACTTC.

The chain recombines TRBV4-3 with TRBJ2-1; 10 bases are a match to TRBD1. Germline V gene data show CDR1 as LGHNA and CDR2 as YSLEER. Trimming removed 1 base from V and 7 bases from J; junction bases left unmatched: 7. CDR3 size: 16 residues. DNA of the CDR3: TGCGCCAGCAGCCAAGTGGCCGGGACAGGGGAGAATGAGCAGTTCTTC. Its protein is CASSQVAGTGENEQFF.

This sequence joins TRBV6-6 and TRBJ1-1, with 7 positions matching TRBD1. The junction had 6 bases not matched to a gene; V was cut back by 2 bases and J by 6 bases. The CDR3 consists of 14 residues. Germline V gives CDR1 MNHNY, CDR2 SVGAGI (reference sequence). The CDR3 loop reads CASSYRPGTAEAFF. CDR3 bases: TGTGCCAGCAGTTACAGACCTGGGACAGCTGAAGCTTTCTTT.

This clone has just a few counts. This sequence joins TRBV7-9 and TRBJ2-7, with D uncertain. The CDR3 is 14 amino acids. Trimming left V 4 bases short and J 3 bases short, with 13 bases between. The V gene's germline CDR1 is SEHNR and CDR2 FQNEAQ (reference sequence). As DNA, the CDR3 is TGTGCCAGCAGCTCTTGGGTCAGGTACTACGAGCAGTACTTC. This translates into CASSSWVRYYEQYF. Variable domain in full (rest from reference TRBV7-9 and TRBJ2-7): DTGVSQNPRHKITKRGQNVTFRCDPISEHNRLYWYRQTLGQGPEFLTYFQNEAQLEKSRLLSDRFSAERPKGSFSTLEIQRTEQGDSAMYLCASSSWVRYYEQYFGPGTRLTVT.

The J gene is TRBJ2-5, the V gene TRBV2, with a tentative D call TRBD2 (7 bases). The length of the CDR3 is 14 residues. With 6 bases removed from V and 5 bases from J, the gap between germline ends came to 16 bases. Germline CDR1 SNHLY, CDR2 FYNNEI. The CDR3: CASSGQSGGETQYF. The CDR3, as DNA: TGTGCCAGCAGCGGACAGTCCGGGGGGGAGACCCAGTACTTC. The full variable domain, completed using reference TRBV2 and TRBJ2-5, is EPEVTQTPSHQVTQMGQEVILRCVPISNHLYFYWYRQILGQKVEFLVSFYNNEISEKSEIFDDQFSVERPDGSNFTLKIRSTKLEDSAMYFCASSGQSGGETQYFGPGTRLLVL.

This clone has just a few counts. This chain uses TRBV27 with TRBJ2-7; D is possibly TRBD1 (5 bases). Germline CDR1 and CDR2: MNHEY and SMNVEV (reference sequence). Deletions cut 4 bases from V and 2 bases from J, with 9 bases between. The CDR3 loop spans 13 amino acids. CDR3 in amino acids: CASSSRQTYEQYF. CDR3 DNA sequence: TGTGCCAGCAGTTCGCGACAGACCTACGAGCAGTACTTC.

The chain links TRBV18 to TRBJ2-7; 9 nucleotides align to TRBD1. This CDR3 is 14 amino acids long. The V segment lost 4 bases and the J segment 2 bases; nucleotides outside the gene matches: 3. Germline CDR1 is KGHSH and CDR2 is LQKENI. CDR3 protein: CASSLGQGPYEQYF. The CDR3 DNA sequence: TGTGCCAGCTCACTGGGACAGGGTCCCTACGAGCAGTACTTC.

The J gene is TRBJ2-7, the V gene TRBV7-2; D unclear. V dropped 6 bases and J dropped 4 bases, with 7 bases sitting between them. CDR1 and CDR2 from the germline V gene are SGHTA and FQGNSA. This CDR3 has 11 residues. The DNA of the CDR3 is TGTGCCAGCAGAAACGGGTACGAGCAGTACTTC. Translating gives CASRNGYEQYF.

The V and J genes are TRBV2 and TRBJ1-2; 10 nucleotides line up with TRBD1. Looked up from germline, CDR1 is SNHLY and CDR2 is FYNNEI. The CDR3 has 15 amino acids. V shed 3 bases, J shed 3 bases, and the junction held 4 bases outside the gene matches. The CDR3 spells CASSDKGTGDYGYTF. The CDR3 coding sequence is TGTGCCAGCAGTGATAAGGGGACAGGGGACTATGGCTACACCTTC.

The chain uses TRBV7-6 and TRBJ2-7; 11 bases align to TRBD1. Germline loops: CDR1 SGHVS, CDR2 FNYEAQ. There are 15 residues in the CDR3. V dropped 6 bases and J dropped 3; count of bases not matched to a gene: 7. The chain's CDR3 is CASSAGQGGRYEQYF. CDR3 DNA: TGTGCCAGCAGTGCGGGACAGGGGGGGCGCTACGAGCAGTACTTC.

This chain joins TRBV7-9 and TRBJ2-5, with a weak D call TRBD1 (6 bases). The CDR3 has 16 residues. V was shortened by 0 bases and J by 5 bases, with 16 bases between the two germline ends. Germline assignment: CDR1 SEHNR and CDR2 FQNEAQ (reference sequence). CDR3 DNA sequence: TGTGCCAGCAGCTTAGCCTGGCCAGGGGAAGGGGAGACCCAGTACTTC. It yields the protein CASSLAWPGEGETQYF. The variable domain in full, with the rest retrieved from reference TRBV7-9 and TRBJ2-5, is DTGVSQNPRHKITKRGQNVTFRCDPISEHNRLYWYRQTLGQGPEFLTYFQNEAQLEKSRLLSDRFSAERPKGSFSTLEIQRTEQGDSAMYLCASSLAWPGEGETQYFGPGTRLLVL.

The chain uses TRBV11-2 and TRBJ1-3; maybe TRBD1 (6 bases). CDR1 and CDR2 from the germline V gene are SGHAT and FQNNGV. The CDR3 totals 15 residues. The V end lost 4 bases, the J end lost 8 bases, and 18 bases lay between the germline ends. The CDR3 DNA follows: TGTGCCAGCAGCTCCATACTAACAGGGCCGGACACCATATATTTT. Amino acids: CASSSILTGPDTIYF.

V is TRBV5-8 and J is TRBJ2-1; possibly TRBD1 for D (6 bases). The germline gives CDR1 SGHTS, CDR2 YDEGEE. The CDR3 extends over 15 amino acids. Deletions cut 2 bases from V and 0 bases from J, with 9 bases between. CDR3 nucleotides: TGTGCCAGCAGCTTAGAAGGGGGCTCCTACAATGAGCAGTTCTTC. It codes for CASSLEGGSYNEQFF.

The chain couples TRBV4-1 to TRBJ1-4; a possible D gene is TRBD1 (5 bases). Per the germline V gene, CDR1 is MGHRA and CDR2 is YSYEKL. Trimming shortened V by 4 bases and J by 0 bases, and 15 bases separated the two germline ends. CDR3 length equals 17 residues. Here the CDR3 reads CASSPFGRGSTNEKLFF. CDR3 in DNA: TGCGCCAGCAGCCCGTTCGGGAGGGGCTCAACTAATGAAAAACTGTTTTTT.

V gene TRBV19 combines with J gene TRBJ2-7, with 9 positions matching TRBD1. J was trimmed by 3 bases and V by 6 bases; bases with no gene match: 9. This CDR3 is 15 amino acids long. CDR1 and CDR2 from the germline V gene are LNHDA and SQIVND (reference sequence). CDR3 sequence: CASSYGTGSYYEQYF. CDR3 nucleotide sequence: TGTGCCAGTAGCTATGGGACAGGGTCCTACTACGAGCAGTACTTC.

This chain joins TRBV5-1 and TRBJ1-2, with D unresolved. Germline values: CDR1 SGHRS, CDR2 YFSETQ. CDR3 length: 18 residues. The V end was cut by 0 bases, the J end by 4 bases, with 22 bases between. The CDR3 region has the DNA TGCGCCAGCAGCTTGGGAGTGTTTTCGCAGAATGAGGGCTATGGCTACACCTTC. It encodes CASSLGVFSQNEGYGYTF.

The rearrangement joins TRBV29-1 to TRBJ2-7, with D maybe TRBD2 (7 bases). CDR1 and CDR2 (germline): SQVTM, ANQGSEA. The length of the CDR3 is 16 residues. V lost 4 bases and J lost 7, with 26 bases in between. For the CDR3, the DNA is TGCAGCGTTGCAACCGACGGGGGCGCGGGGGCTAAAGAGCAGTACTTC. Its protein product is CSVATDGGAGAKEQYF.

The chain carries TRBV7-9 and TRBJ2-7; 7 nucleotides align to TRBD2. CDR3 length equals 14 residues. After removal of 5 bases from V and 3 bases from J, the junction contained 7 bases not matched to a gene. Germline lookup yields CDR1 SEHNR and CDR2 FQNEAQ (reference sequence). The CDR3: CASSSPRGDYEQYF. In DNA, the CDR3 is TGTGCCAGCAGCAGCCCCCGGGGGGACTACGAGCAGTACTTC.